This TCR beta chain stems from a study of shared clonotypes between healthy human individuals. Findings of the study overall: The researchers took only blood, and tissue repertoires probably look different.

The CDR3 has 15 residues. Germline V lookup: CDR1 MNHEY, CDR2 SMNVEV (reference sequence). V lost 5 bases, J lost 8 bases, and 4 bases stayed unmatched. As regards this clone: The antigen remains unidentified.

Evenly divided among several immunoSEQ plates was the genomic DNA of each subset. Around 30,000 T cell genomes (roughly 300 ng DNA) went into each PBMC replicate. Scientists sequenced DNA from unsorted PBMC on ten immunoSEQ deep assay plates. Clones were sequenced by immunoSEQ multiplex PCR, and TCRdb holds only the in-frame ones, with some missing. The sample lists about 560,000 clones, just over 75% seen once, with about 12% in the top ten. Material for sequencing was PBMCs. This sequence originates from a woman aged 40 to 49 in good health. Some clones in this sample may be carry-over from other donors' samples. The gene calls are TRBV27 and TRBJ2-4; 15 nucleotides match TRBD2. The CDR3 reads CASSPWTSGRDIQYF. The DNA for the CDR3 is TGTGCCAGCAGTCCTTGGACTAGCGGGAGGGACATTCAGTACTTC.